This entry describes one TCR beta chain. This specimen comes from a study of T cell responses to AZD1222 COVID-19 vaccine. TCRdb's table, derived via immunoSEQ multiplex PCR, lists solely in-frame clones and lacks some. The sample has 90,000 or so clones, 89% seen once. The CDR3 length is 14 residues. J lost 4 bases, V lost 2 bases, and 4 bases had no gene match. Per the germline V gene, CDR1 is SGHNT and CDR2 is YYREEE (reference sequence). This sequence was found in an adult who received the AZD1222 COVID-19 vaccine. The rearrangement links TRBV5-4 to TRBJ1-2, with 8 bases identical to TRBD1. The sample in question was peripheral blood, obtained 28 days after the second AZD1222 dose. The CDR3 sequence is CASSFDRGSYGYTF. Here the CDR3 DNA reads TGTGCCAGCAGCTTTGACAGGGGAAGCTATGGCTACACCTTC.